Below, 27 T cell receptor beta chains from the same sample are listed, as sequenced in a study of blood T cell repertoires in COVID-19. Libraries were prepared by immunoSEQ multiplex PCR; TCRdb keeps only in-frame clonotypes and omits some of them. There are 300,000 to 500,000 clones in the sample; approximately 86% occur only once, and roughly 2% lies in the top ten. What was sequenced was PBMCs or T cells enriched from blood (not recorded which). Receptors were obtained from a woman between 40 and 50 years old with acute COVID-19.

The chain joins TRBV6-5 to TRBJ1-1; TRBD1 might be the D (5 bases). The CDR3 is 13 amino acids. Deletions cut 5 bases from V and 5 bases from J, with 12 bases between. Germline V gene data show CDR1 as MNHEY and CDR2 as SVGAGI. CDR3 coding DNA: TGTGCCAGCAGTCGGGGGGTTGGGACTGAAGCTTTCTTT. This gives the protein CASSRGVGTEAFF.

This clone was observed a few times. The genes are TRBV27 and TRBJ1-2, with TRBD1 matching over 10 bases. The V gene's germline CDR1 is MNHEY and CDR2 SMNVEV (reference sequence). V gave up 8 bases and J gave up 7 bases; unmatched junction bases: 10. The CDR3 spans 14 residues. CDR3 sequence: CASGIRDRGFGYTF. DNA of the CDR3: TGTGCCAGCGGTATCCGGGACAGGGGTTTTGGCTACACCTTC.

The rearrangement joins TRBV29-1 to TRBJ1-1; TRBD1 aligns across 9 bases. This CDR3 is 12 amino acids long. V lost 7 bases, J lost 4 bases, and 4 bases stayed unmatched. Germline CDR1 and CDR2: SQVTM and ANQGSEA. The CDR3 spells CSATGGGTEAFF. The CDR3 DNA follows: TGCAGCGCCACAGGGGGCGGCACTGAAGCTTTCTTT.

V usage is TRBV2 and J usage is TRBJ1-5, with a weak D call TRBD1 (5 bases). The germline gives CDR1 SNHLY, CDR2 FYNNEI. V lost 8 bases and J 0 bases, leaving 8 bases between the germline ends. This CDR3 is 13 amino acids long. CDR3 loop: CASVRDSNQPQHF. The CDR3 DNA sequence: TGTGCCAGCGTCAGGGATAGCAATCAGCCCCAGCATTTT.

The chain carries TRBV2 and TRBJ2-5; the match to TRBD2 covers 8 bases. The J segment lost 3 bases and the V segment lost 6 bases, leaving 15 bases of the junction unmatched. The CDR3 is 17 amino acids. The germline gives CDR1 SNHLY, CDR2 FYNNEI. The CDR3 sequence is CASSTSLGFGGEETQYF. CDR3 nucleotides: TGTGCCAGCAGCACTTCACTGGGGTTCGGGGGGGAAGAGACCCAGTACTTC.

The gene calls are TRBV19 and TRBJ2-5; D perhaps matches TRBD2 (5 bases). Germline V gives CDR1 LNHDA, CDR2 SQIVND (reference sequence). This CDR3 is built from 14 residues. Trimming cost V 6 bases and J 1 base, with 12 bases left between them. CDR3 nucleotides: TGTGCCAGTAGCCTGAGGGAACTCCAAGAGACCCAGTACTTC. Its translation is CASSLRELQETQYF.

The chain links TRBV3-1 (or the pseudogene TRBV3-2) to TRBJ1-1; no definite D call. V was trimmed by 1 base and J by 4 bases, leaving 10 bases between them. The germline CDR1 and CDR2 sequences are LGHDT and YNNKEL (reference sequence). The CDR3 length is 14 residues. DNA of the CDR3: TGTGCCAGCAGCCAAGCGGGGAGGGTCACTGAAGCTTTCTTT. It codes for CASSQAGRVTEAFF.

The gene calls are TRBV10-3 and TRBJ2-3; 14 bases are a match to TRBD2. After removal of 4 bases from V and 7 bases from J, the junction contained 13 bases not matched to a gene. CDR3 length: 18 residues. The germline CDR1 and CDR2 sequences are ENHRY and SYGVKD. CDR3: CAISGLAGGLKTINTQYF. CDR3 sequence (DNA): TGTGCCATCAGTGGACTAGCGGGGGGGCTGAAAACCATCAATACGCAGTATTTT.

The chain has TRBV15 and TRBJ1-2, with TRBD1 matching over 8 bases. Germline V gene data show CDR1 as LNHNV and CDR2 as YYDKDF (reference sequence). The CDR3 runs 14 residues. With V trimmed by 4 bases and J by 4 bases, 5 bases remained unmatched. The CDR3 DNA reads TGTGCCACCAGCACCGACAGGGGAGGCTATGGCTACACCTTC. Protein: CATSTDRGGYGYTF.

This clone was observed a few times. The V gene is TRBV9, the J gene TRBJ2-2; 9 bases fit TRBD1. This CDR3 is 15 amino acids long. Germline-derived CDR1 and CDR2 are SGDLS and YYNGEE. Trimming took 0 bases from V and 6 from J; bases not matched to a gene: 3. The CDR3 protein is CASSVARTGAGELFF. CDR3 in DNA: TGTGCCAGCAGCGTAGCTCGGACAGGGGCCGGGGAGCTGTTTTTT.

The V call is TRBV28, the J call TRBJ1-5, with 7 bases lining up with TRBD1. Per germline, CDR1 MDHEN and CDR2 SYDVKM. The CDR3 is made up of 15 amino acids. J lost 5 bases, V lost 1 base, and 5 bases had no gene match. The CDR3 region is CASSLFRGGYQPQHF. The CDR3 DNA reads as TGTGCCAGCAGTTTATTTCGAGGGGGCTATCAGCCCCAGCATTTT.

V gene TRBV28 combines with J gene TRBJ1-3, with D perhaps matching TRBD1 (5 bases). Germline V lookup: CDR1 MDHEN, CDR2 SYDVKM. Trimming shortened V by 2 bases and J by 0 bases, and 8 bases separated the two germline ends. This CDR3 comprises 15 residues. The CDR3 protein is CASSLETVSGNTIYF. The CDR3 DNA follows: TGTGCCAGCAGTTTAGAGACAGTCTCTGGAAACACCATATATTTT.

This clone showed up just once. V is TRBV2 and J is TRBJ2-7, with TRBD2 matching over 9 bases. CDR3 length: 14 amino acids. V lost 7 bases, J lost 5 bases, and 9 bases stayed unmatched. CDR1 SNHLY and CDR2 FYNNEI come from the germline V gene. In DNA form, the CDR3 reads TGTGCCAGCATTGTTAGCGGGGGAACCCACGAGCAGTACTTC. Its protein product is CASIVSGGTHEQYF. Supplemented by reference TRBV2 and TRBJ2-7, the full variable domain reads EPEVTQTPSHQVTQMGQEVILRCVPISNHLYFYWYRQILGQKVEFLVSFYNNEISEKSEIFDDQFSVERPDGSNFTLKIRSTKLEDSAMYFCASIVSGGTHEQYFGPGTRLTVT.

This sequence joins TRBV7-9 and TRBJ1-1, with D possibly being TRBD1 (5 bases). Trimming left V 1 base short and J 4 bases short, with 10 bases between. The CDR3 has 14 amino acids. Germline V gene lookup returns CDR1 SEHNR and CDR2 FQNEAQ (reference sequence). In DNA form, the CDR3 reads TGTGCCAGCAGCTTAGGTGGGGGGAGCACTGAAGCTTTCTTT. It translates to CASSLGGGSTEAFF.

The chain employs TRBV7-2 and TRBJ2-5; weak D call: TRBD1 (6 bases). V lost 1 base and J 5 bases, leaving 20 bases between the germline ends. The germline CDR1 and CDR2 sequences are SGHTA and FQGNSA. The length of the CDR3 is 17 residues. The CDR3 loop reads CASSLVGYGQPRETQYF. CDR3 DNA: TGTGCCAGCAGCTTAGTCGGGTATGGACAGCCGCGGGAGACCCAGTACTTC.

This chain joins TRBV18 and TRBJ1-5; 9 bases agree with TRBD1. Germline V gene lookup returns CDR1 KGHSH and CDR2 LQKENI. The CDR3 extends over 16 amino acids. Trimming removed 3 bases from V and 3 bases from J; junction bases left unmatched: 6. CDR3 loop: CASSPGGTGFNQPQHF. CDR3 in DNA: TGTGCCAGCTCACCTGGCGGGACAGGGTTCAATCAGCCCCAGCATTTT.

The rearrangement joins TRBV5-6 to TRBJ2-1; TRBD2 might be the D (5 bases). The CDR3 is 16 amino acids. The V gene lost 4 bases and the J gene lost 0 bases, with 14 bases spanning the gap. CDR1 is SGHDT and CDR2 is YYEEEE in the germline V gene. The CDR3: CASSQPGRGSYNEQFF. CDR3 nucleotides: TGTGCCAGCAGCCAACCCGGCCGGGGCTCCTACAATGAGCAGTTCTTC.

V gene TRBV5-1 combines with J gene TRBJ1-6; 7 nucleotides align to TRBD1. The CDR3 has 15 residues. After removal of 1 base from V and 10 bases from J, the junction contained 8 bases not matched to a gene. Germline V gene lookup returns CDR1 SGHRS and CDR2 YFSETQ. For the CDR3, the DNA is TGCGCCAGCAGCTTGACAGGGGAGTCGCGCTCACCCCTCCACTTT. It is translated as CASSLTGESRSPLHF.

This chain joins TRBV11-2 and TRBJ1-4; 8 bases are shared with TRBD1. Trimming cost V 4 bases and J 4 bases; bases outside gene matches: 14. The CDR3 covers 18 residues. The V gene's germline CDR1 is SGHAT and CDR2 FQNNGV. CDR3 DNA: TGTGCCAGCAGCTCAGCCCGTCCCAGCGGACAGGGTAATGAAAAACTGTTTTTT. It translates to CASSSARPSGQGNEKLFF.

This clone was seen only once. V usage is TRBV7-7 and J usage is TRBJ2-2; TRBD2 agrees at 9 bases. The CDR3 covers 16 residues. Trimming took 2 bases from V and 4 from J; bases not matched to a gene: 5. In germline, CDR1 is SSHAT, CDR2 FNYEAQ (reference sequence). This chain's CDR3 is CASSLYGTSPTGELFF. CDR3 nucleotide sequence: TGTGCCAGCAGCTTATACGGGACTAGCCCCACCGGGGAGCTGTTTTTT.

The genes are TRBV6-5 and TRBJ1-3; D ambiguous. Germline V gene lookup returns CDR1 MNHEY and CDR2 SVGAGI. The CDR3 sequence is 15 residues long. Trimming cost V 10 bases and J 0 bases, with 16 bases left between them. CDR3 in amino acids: CAIKRSLSSGNTIYF. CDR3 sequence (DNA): TGTGCCATCAAACGAAGTCTTAGCTCTGGAAACACCATATATTTT.

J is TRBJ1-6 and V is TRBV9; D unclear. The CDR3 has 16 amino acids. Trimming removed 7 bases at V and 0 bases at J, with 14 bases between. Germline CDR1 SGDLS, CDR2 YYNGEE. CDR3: CASSLEESSYNSPLHF. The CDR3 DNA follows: TGTGCCAGCTCCCTGGAGGAGAGCTCCTATAATTCACCCCTCCACTTT.

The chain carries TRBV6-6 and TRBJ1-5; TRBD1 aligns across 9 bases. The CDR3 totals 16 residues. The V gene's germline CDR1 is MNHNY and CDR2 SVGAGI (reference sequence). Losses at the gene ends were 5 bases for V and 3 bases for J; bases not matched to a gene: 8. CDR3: CASSPSGTGNNQPQHF. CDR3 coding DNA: TGTGCCAGCAGTCCCTCCGGGACAGGGAACAATCAGCCCCAGCATTTT.

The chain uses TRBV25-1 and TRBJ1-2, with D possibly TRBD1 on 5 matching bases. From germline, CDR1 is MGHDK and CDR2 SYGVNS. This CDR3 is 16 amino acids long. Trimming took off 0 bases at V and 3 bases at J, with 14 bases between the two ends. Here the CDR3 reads CASSEYFPTGDYGYTF. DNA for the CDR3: TGTGCCAGCAGTGAATATTTTCCGACGGGGGACTATGGCTACACCTTC.

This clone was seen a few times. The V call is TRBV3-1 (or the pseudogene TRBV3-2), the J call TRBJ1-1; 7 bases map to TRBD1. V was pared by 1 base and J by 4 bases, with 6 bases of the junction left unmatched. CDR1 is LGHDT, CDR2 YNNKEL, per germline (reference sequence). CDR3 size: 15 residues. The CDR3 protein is CASSQATGLTTEAFF. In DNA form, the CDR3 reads TGTGCCAGCAGCCAAGCGACAGGGTTGACCACTGAAGCTTTCTTT.

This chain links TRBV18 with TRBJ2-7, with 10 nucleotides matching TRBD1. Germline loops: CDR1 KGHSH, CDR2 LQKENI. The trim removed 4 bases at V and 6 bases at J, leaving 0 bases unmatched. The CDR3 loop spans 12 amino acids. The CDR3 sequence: CASSRTGGEQYF. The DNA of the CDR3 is TGTGCCAGCTCACGGACAGGGGGCGAGCAGTACTTC.

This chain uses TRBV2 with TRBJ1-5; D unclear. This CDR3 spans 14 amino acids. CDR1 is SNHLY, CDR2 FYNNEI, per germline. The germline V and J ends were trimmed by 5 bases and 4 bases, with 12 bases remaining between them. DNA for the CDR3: TGTGCCAGCAGTCTACAGAGAAATAATCAGCCCCAGCATTTT. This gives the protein CASSLQRNNQPQHF.